This T cell receptor beta chain was obtained from a study of shared clonotypes between healthy human individuals. The material for each subset, its genomic DNA, was split evenly across several immunoSEQ plates. For unsorted PBMC, 250 to 350 ng DNA per replicate equaled some 32,000 T cell genomes. Per the authors' pipeline: For the immunoSEQ data, sequences were junction-only without quality scores, so filtering differed. Method: immunoSEQ multiplex PCR; TCRdb's copy keeps in-frame clones and lacks some. V, J and clone size were drawn from that table, and D and trimming were deduced from the DNA. The top ten hold 12% of the sample, which has about 490,000 clones, around 73% seen once. This sequence was found in a woman in her thirties or forties in good health. Some clones in this sample may be carry-over from other donors' samples. Sequenced sample: PBMCs.

For the CDR3, the DNA is TGTGCCAGCAGCGTAGCGGGACTAGACGGCGAGCAGTACTTC. This encodes CASSVAGLDGEQYF. The rearrangement links TRBV9 to TRBJ2-7, with 8 positions matching TRBD2. This CDR3 is built from 14 residues. V was pared by 0 bases and J by 6 bases, with 5 bases of the junction left unmatched. Germline-derived CDR1 and CDR2 are SGDLS and YYNGEE.